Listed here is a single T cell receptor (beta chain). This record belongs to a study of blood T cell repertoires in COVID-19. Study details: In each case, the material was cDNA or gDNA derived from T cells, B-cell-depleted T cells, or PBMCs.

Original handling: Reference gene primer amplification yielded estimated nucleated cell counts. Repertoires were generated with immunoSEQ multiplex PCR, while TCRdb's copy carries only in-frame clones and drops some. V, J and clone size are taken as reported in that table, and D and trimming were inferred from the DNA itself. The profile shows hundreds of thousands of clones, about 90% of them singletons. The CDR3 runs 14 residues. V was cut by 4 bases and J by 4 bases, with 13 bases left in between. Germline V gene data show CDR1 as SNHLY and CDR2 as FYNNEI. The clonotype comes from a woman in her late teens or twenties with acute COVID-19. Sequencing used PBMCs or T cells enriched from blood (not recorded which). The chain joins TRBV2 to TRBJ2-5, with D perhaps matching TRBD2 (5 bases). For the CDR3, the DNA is TGTGCCAGCAGTGGGGAAAGAGGGAGAGAGACCCAGTACTTC. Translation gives CASSGERGRETQYF.